This entry lists 20 T cell receptor beta chains sequenced from one sample in a study of memory CD4+ T cells and cytomegalovirus serostatus. The method was immunoSEQ multiplex PCR; TCRdb's version includes in-frame clones alone and lacks a portion of them. The sample holds some 67,000 clones; roughly 76% are singletons and the top ten take about 4.7%. The sort gate was single viable CD3+CD4+CD8-CD45RO+ cells for memory CD4+ T cells. The sample taken for sequencing was memory CD4+ T cells from blood. These receptors were collected from an adult in good health and CMV-seropositive.

V is TRBV7-3 and J is TRBJ2-1; D remains ambiguous. The CDR3 has 13 amino acids. The V gene's germline CDR1 is SGHTA and CDR2 FQGTGA. Trimming shortened V by 0 bases and J by 8 bases, and 8 bases separated the two germline ends. The CDR3, as DNA: TGTGCCAGCAGCTTAACTTATCGGGATGAGCAGTTCTTC. As protein: CASSLTYRDEQFF.

This clone showed up just once. The genes are TRBV11-1 and TRBJ2-7; D is undetermined. The germline V and J ends were trimmed by 0 bases and 2 bases, with 8 bases remaining between them. This CDR3 has 14 amino acids. Germline assignment: CDR1 SGHAT and CDR2 FQDESV (reference sequence). DNA of the CDR3: TGTGCCAGCAGCTTAGCTGGCCTAACCTACGAGCAGTACTTC. Amino acids: CASSLAGLTYEQYF.

This chain joins TRBV5-1 and TRBJ2-7; TRBD1 matches at 7 bases. There are 14 residues in the CDR3. With 4 bases clipped from V and 5 bases from J, the junction kept 9 bases outside the gene matches. Germline V lookup: CDR1 SGHRS, CDR2 YFSETQ. CDR3 nucleotides: TGCGCCAGCAGCCAGTACCGACAGGGAGACGAGCAGTACTTC. Its translation: CASSQYRQGDEQYF. The complete variable domain, with remaining parts taken from reference TRBV5-1 and TRBJ2-7, reads KAGVTQTPRYLIKTRGQQVTLSCSPISGHRSVSWYQQTPGQGLQFLFEYFSETQRNKGNFPGRFSGRQFSNSRSEMNVSTLELGDSALYLCASSQYRQGDEQYFGPGTRLTVT.

This clone is categorized as medium-sized. This rearrangement joins TRBV19 to TRBJ2-7; D possibly matches TRBD1 or TRBD2 (5 bases each). V was clipped by 10 bases and J by 1 base, with 14 bases between them. The CDR3 length is 13 residues. Germline loops: CDR1 LNHDA, CDR2 SQIVND (reference sequence). CDR3 in amino acids: CATQGPGSYEQYF. The CDR3 DNA sequence: TGTGCCACCCAGGGACCTGGATCCTACGAGCAGTACTTC.

The genes are TRBV5-1 and TRBJ1-2; 9 bases fit TRBD1. Germline CDR1 and CDR2: SGHRS and YFSETQ. The CDR3 contains 15 residues. V shed 0 bases, J shed 6 bases, and the junction held 6 bases outside the gene matches. The DNA of the CDR3 is TGCGCCAGCAGCTTGGTTCGACAGGGGGAGGATGGCTACACCTTC. It yields the protein CASSLVRQGEDGYTF.

The chain is built from TRBV4-1 and TRBJ2-2, with D perhaps TRBD2 (5 bases). With 4 bases removed from V and 3 bases from J, the gap between germline ends came to 12 bases. The CDR3 spans 15 residues. Per the germline V gene, CDR1 is MGHRA and CDR2 is YSYEKL. DNA for the CDR3: TGCGCCAGCAGCCGCGCGGGCCGGGACACCGGGGAGCTGTTTTTT. It codes for CASSRAGRDTGELFF.

The chain carries TRBV10-3 and TRBJ2-1; 9 bases agree with TRBD2. Germline lookup yields CDR1 ENHRY and CDR2 SYGVKD. Trimming at V came to 4 bases and at J to 6 bases, leaving 4 bases not matched to a gene. The CDR3 is 14 amino acids. The CDR3 sequence is CAISAGGRANEQFF. The CDR3 DNA sequence: TGTGCCATCAGTGCCGGCGGGAGGGCCAATGAGCAGTTCTTC.

This chain links TRBV7-9 with TRBJ1-1; 11 bases match TRBD1. The ends lost 5 bases at V and 7 bases at J; junction bases unmatched: 6. Germline loops: CDR1 SEHNR, CDR2 FQNEAQ (reference sequence). The CDR3 is 14 residues long. The DNA of the CDR3 is TGTGCCAGCAGCCCTAGGACAGGGGGCTTTGAAGCTTTCTTT. Translating it yields CASSPRTGGFEAFF.

The rearrangement links TRBV21-1 to TRBJ2-3. TRBV21-1 is annotated as a pseudogene. The CDR3 spans 14 residues. Here the CDR3 DNA reads TGTGCCAGCCCCGATCCGTTAGGGTTCGATACGCAGTATTTT. This translates into CASPDPLGFDTQYF.

The chain links TRBV30 to TRBJ1-5; the match to TRBD1 covers 10 bases. Germline V CDR1 and CDR2: GTSNPN, SVGIG (reference sequence). Trimming took 3 bases from V and 5 from J; bases not matched to a gene: 4. The CDR3 covers 14 residues. The CDR3 region is CAWRAGTGDQPQHF. The CDR3 DNA follows: TGTGCCTGGAGAGCCGGGACAGGGGATCAGCCCCAGCATTTT.

The chain combines TRBV7-7 with TRBJ2-7, with TRBD1 matching over 11 bases. The CDR3 sequence is 16 residues long. Trimming at V came to 4 bases and at J to 6 bases, leaving 11 bases not matched to a gene. Germline V CDR1 and CDR2: SSHAT, FNYEAQ (reference sequence). The CDR3 DNA reads as TGTGCCAGCAGCTCCGAGGGCGGACAGGGGGCTAGCGAGCAGTACTTC. It codes for CASSSEGGQGASEQYF.

This chain joins TRBV5-1 and TRBJ2-3, with TRBD2 matching 11 bases. The V gene end was trimmed by 5 bases and the J gene end by 7 bases; junction bases not matched to a gene: 12. The CDR3 is made up of 16 amino acids. Germline values: CDR1 SGHRS, CDR2 YFSETQ. The CDR3 nucleotides are TGCGCCAGCAGTTCGGCTAGCGGGGGGCCGAGACATACGCAGTATTTT. It is translated as CASSSASGGPRHTQYF.

Regarding this clone: Other DNA sequences in this sample translate to the same CDR3. CDR3 DNA: TGTGCCAGCTCCCCCCGTCAGGGGGTTTACGAGCAGTACTTC. Its translation: CASSPRQGVYEQYF. The V gene is TRBV18, the J gene TRBJ2-7, with 7 bases aligning to TRBD1. Germline CDR1 KGHSH, CDR2 LQKENI. The CDR3 length is 14 residues. J gave up 4 bases and V 6 bases, and 9 bases lay outside the gene matches.

The chain employs TRBV18 and TRBJ1-1; D is perhaps TRBD1 (6 bases). Trimming took off 0 bases at V and 4 bases at J, with 18 bases between the two ends. Germline CDR1 and CDR2: KGHSH and LQKENI. The CDR3 contains 17 residues. This CDR3 is CASSPPGQGPRGTEAFF. DNA for the CDR3: TGTGCCAGCTCACCACCGGGGCAGGGGCCACGGGGCACTGAAGCTTTCTTT.

CDR3 amino acids: CASSQVNLGFNTEAFF. The DNA for the CDR3 is TGCGCCAGCAGCCAAGTAAATTTGGGGTTTAACACTGAAGCTTTCTTT. This chain uses TRBV4-1 with TRBJ1-1; D is unclear. Germline-derived CDR1 and CDR2 are MGHRA and YSYEKL. The CDR3 loop spans 16 amino acids. V dropped 1 base and J dropped 2 bases, with 14 bases sitting between them.

This chain links TRBV7-2 with TRBJ1-2; 7 bases match TRBD1. Per germline, CDR1 SGHTA and CDR2 FQGNSA. Trimming removed 5 bases from V and 4 bases from J; junction bases left unmatched: 7. The CDR3 runs to 14 residues. The CDR3 DNA reads as TGTGCCAGCAGCGTCTTACAGGGGCGCTATGGCTACACCTTC. This translates into CASSVLQGRYGYTF. Looking up the rest from reference TRBV7-2 and TRBJ1-2 gives the full variable domain: GAGVSQSPSNKVTEKGKDVELRCDPISGHTALYWYRQSLGQGLEFLIYFQGNSAPDKSGLPSDRFSAERTGGSVSTLTIQRTQQEDSAVYLCASSVLQGRYGYTFGSGTRLTVV.

The chain is built from TRBV9 and TRBJ2-2, with TRBD1 matching over 10 bases. The CDR3 length is 15 residues. The J segment lost 4 bases and the V segment lost 3 bases, leaving 3 bases of the junction unmatched. CDR1 SGDLS and CDR2 YYNGEE come from the germline V gene. The CDR3 protein is CASSADRGGTGELFF. As DNA, the CDR3 is TGTGCCAGCAGCGCGGACAGGGGGGGCACCGGGGAGCTGTTTTTT.

The genes are TRBV29-1 and TRBJ2-5; tentatively, D is TRBD2 (6 bases). Trimming left V 4 bases short and J 4 bases short, with 10 bases between. CDR1 is SQVTM and CDR2 is ANQGSEA in the germline V gene. This CDR3 comprises 12 residues. Written as DNA, the CDR3 is TGCAGCGTTGTAGCGGAATCAGAGACCCAGTACTTC. This sequence encodes CSVVAESETQYF. Based on the CDR3 plus reference TRBV29-1 and TRBJ2-5, the full variable domain is SAVISQKPSRDICQRGTSLTIQCQVDSQVTMMFWYRQQPGQSLTLIATANQGSEATYESGFVIDKFPISRPNLTFSTLTVSNMSPEDSSIYLCSVVAESETQYFGPGTRLLVL.

With regard to this clone: One end of the junction is discordant with germline, which a read error may explain. This chain joins TRBV7-7 and TRBJ2-5; D perhaps matches TRBD1 (6 bases). Germline V gives CDR1 SSHAT, CDR2 FNYEAQ (reference sequence). CDR3 length equals 16 residues. The CDR3: CASSLGSGHYQETQYF. The CDR3 DNA reads TGTGCTAGCAGCCTGGGTTCGGGACACTACCAAGAGACCCAGTACTTC.

The J gene is TRBJ2-4, the V gene TRBV4-2; TRBD1 aligns across 9 bases. Germline assignment: CDR1 LGHNA and CDR2 YNFKEQ. Trimming at V came to 0 bases and at J to 11 bases, leaving 8 bases not matched to a gene. The CDR3 has 15 residues. The CDR3 reads CASSQDNGQGIFQYF. CDR3 nucleotide sequence: TGTGCCAGCAGCCAAGATAACGGACAGGGGATTTTTCAGTACTTC.